In its sample, the clone carrying this T cell receptor (beta chain) was seen a few times. Its cognate antigen is unknown. In the original workflow: The study took CDR3 differences across clinicopathological groups and made a distant-metastasis classifier for papillary thyroid cancer from them. TCRdb used MiXCR to call clones anew from the PCR reads. TCRdb, rather than the study authors, made the V and J calls. The sample holds some 19,000 clones, about 31% seen once. The sample comes from a study of metastatic and nonmetastatic thyroid tumors. Study summary: Repertoire data that came from the blood and tumor or nodule tissue of malignant and benign thyroid patients were compared. Whole-study results and caveats: Malignant thyroid tumors reportedly exceeded benign nodules significantly in TCR beta diversity, with the difference appearing in blood and tumor.

Prior to thyroid surgery, none of the patients had received any treatment. The germline V gene has CDR1 MDHEN and CDR2 SYDVKM. Trimming stripped 2 bases from V and 3 bases from J, with 11 bases between. This CDR3 is 14 amino acids long. The TCR sequence derives from a female donor with papillary thyroid cancer or a benign thyroid nodule (not recorded which). Some clones in this sample may be carry-over from other donors' samples. The chain uses TRBV28 and TRBJ2-7; D uncertain. Input material: adjacent normal tissue. The CDR3 region is CASSLPPSNYEQYF. The CDR3 DNA follows: TGTGCCAGCAGTTTACCACCAAGCAACTACGAGCAGTACTTC.